The subject of this entry is one TCR beta chain. This clonotype was counted between two and nine times. Its antigen remains undetermined. One base away there is no much larger clone; base qualities are not given. The entry originates in a study of response to subunit inactivated influenza vaccine listed by TCRdb under 2018. Notes on the research overall: Deep quantitative profiling of the T cell receptor repertoire was used in the study to follow responses to a trivalent subunit inactivated influenza vaccine.

Libraries were prepared through RT-PCR. Sequencing used an Illumina HiSeq 2500. TCRdb's own reprocessing of the public reads used fastp at Q25 and MiXCR and kept productive beta chains. Entries that share a CDR3 protein sequence are merged under the most common genes and DNA. This sample holds a few hundred thousand distinct CDR3 sequences; about a fifth were observed only once. The leading ten clones occupy roughly a tenth of the sample. Findings and caveats that apply to the study as a whole: According to the authors, only a limited number of new T cells may be recruited by each seasonal influenza vaccination.

The specimen comprised PBMCs from blood, sampled approximately 20 months after vaccination. The sequence was obtained from a man between 45 and 75 years old who received an inactivated influenza vaccine. Donor details come from another sample of the same person, matched by shared clones.

The nucleotide sequence reads as follows: TGTGCCAGTGCACAGGGAGTGGGCGAGACCCAGTACTTC. Its protein is CASAQGVGETQYF. In this chain, TRBV10-3 is recombined with TRBJ2-5; 6 matching bases give a weak D call of TRBD1. The germline V gene yields ENHRY for CDR1 and SYGVKD for CDR2. From cysteine to phenylalanine, the CDR3 is 13 amino acids long. Left in the record is the CDR3 DNA by itself, 39 bases read in frame from the first base. V was cut back by 10 bases and J by 5 bases, leaving a gap of 17 bases between them.